This T cell receptor (beta chain) came from a study of shared clonotypes between healthy human individuals. Findings of the study overall: Clonotype sharing among donors likely depends on sequencing depth.

CDR3 length equals 15 residues. Germline-derived CDR1 and CDR2 are SGHDT and YYEEEE. V was trimmed by 4 bases and J by 1 base, leaving 12 bases between them. Memory CD4+ cells were the fraction left after CD45RA+ naive selection. TCRdb keeps only in-frame clones here, not all; method: immunoSEQ multiplex PCR. This table has 2.5 million or so clones, approximately 90% appearing once. Concerning this clone: Its antigen is as yet unknown.

This sequence originates from a man younger than 35 in good health. What was sequenced was naive CD4+ T cells sorted from blood. This sample's subset: CD45RA+ positively selected. V is TRBV5-6 and J is TRBJ1-5; D is uncertain. CDR3 nucleotide sequence: TGTGCCAGCAGCCCCGGACCGCGGAGCAATCAGCCCCAGCATTTT. Protein: CASSPGPRSNQPQHF.